The source of this T cell receptor beta chain is a study of cytomegalovirus exposure and HLA in healthy donors. The CDR3 is 14 residues long. The junction had 4 bases not matched to a gene; V was cut back by 4 bases and J by 5 bases. Germline V gene sequence: CDR1 LNHDA, CDR2 SQIVND (reference sequence). A multiplex PCR was run with 60 Vbeta primers and 13 Jbeta primers. The protocol was immunoSEQ multiplex PCR, while the TCRdb copy is restricted to in-frame clones and leaves out a portion. Counted here are roughly 170,000 clones, over 75% occurring once; the ten biggest clones make up approximately 1.6%.

The sample consisted of PBMCs. The rearrangement links TRBV19 to TRBJ2-7; 11 bases match TRBD1. The receptor was isolated from a woman under 40 in good health and CMV-seronegative. CDR3 protein: CASSTGQGAHEQYF. Written as DNA, the CDR3 is TGTGCCAGTAGTACCGGACAGGGGGCCCACGAGCAGTACTTC. The full variable domain, rest sourced from reference TRBV19 and TRBJ2-7, is DGGITQSPKYLFRKEGQNVTLSCEQNLNHDAMYWYRQDPGQGLRLIYYSQIVNDFQKGDIAEGYSVSREKKESFPLTVTSAQKNPTAFYLCASSTGQGAHEQYFGPGTRLTVT.